The 12 T cell receptor beta chains reported below all come from one sample, sequenced in a study of beta chain features in type 1 diabetes. cDNA synthesis used the whole RNA isolate, giving expressed TCRB sequences. Using immunoSEQ multiplex PCR, the repertoire was profiled, and TCRdb retains in-frame clones only, with some absent. The data hold hundreds of thousands of clones, with around 15% observed a single time. The material sequenced was naive CD4+ T cells from blood. These receptors were collected from a man between 18 and 29 years old in good health.

This chain uses TRBV19 with TRBJ2-7, with D uncertain. Looked up from germline, CDR1 is LNHDA and CDR2 is SQIVND (reference sequence). V was pared by 4 bases and J by 9 bases, with 16 bases between. CDR3 size: 13 residues. DNA for the CDR3: TGTGCCAGTAGTACTAGGCAAGGGCCTGGGCAGTACTTC. Translation gives CASSTRQGPGQYF.

The chain couples TRBV5-1 to TRBJ2-1, with 8 bases lining up with TRBD1. Trimming cost V 2 bases and J 7 bases; bases outside gene matches: 8. Germline CDR1 reads SGHRS; CDR2 reads YFSETQ. The CDR3 is 15 amino acids. The CDR3 region is CASSFRDRTNNEQFF. CDR3 nucleotide sequence: TGCGCCAGCAGCTTCCGGGACAGGACTAATAATGAGCAGTTCTTC.

This clone was picked up a small number of times. V is TRBV11-2 and J is TRBJ2-2, with D tentatively TRBD1 or TRBD2 (5 bases each). The CDR3 is made up of 17 amino acids. Deletions cut 6 bases from V and 6 bases from J, with 23 bases between. Germline V CDR1 and CDR2: SGHAT, FQNNGV. DNA for the CDR3: TGTGCCAGCAGAAGGGGCAGGCAGAGGGGTGGACCCGGGGAGCTGTTTTTT. Translating gives CASRRGRQRGGPGELFF.

This clone came up a few times. The V gene is TRBV5-1, the J gene TRBJ1-1; D ambiguous. Germline values: CDR1 SGHRS, CDR2 YFSETQ. Trimming pared 2 bases from V and 7 bases from J, leaving 9 bases between. There are 12 residues in the CDR3. The CDR3 region has the DNA TGCGCCAGCAGCTTCGGCGGGGATGAAGCTTTCTTT. Protein: CASSFGGDEAFF.

This clone was seen a handful of times. CDR3 DNA sequence: TGTGCCAGCAGCAACTATGACAGGGTTACTCAGCCCCAGCATTTT. As protein: CASSNYDRVTQPQHF. The chain carries TRBV7-9 and TRBJ1-5; the match to TRBD1 covers 7 bases. V lost 5 bases, J lost 6 bases, and 10 bases stayed unmatched. Germline V gives CDR1 SEHNR, CDR2 FQNEAQ (reference sequence). This CDR3 is built from 15 residues.

This clone has just a few counts. An end of the junction does not agree with germline; a read error may underlie this. V usage is TRBV20-1 and J usage is TRBJ1-1; no firm D call. Germline V gene lookup returns CDR1 DFQATT and CDR2 SNEGSKA (reference sequence). The CDR3 runs 10 residues. CDR3 region: CSARTPTYVF. Written as DNA, the CDR3 is TGCAGTGCCCGAACCCCGACGTATGTCTTT.

This clone appeared a few times. The CDR3 here is CASSGGQGSYTEAFF. CDR3 DNA sequence: TGTGCCAGCAGCGGAGGACAGGGCTCGTACACTGAAGCTTTCTTT. The chain carries TRBV9 and TRBJ1-1, with 8 positions matching TRBD1. The length of the CDR3 is 15 residues. Trimming removed 3 bases from V and 3 bases from J; junction bases left unmatched: 7. Germline CDR1 is SGDLS and CDR2 is YYNGEE.

This clone appeared a few times. The chain uses TRBV29-1 and TRBJ1-2, with D unresolved. Germline CDR1 SQVTM, CDR2 ANQGSEA. V was trimmed by 3 bases and J by 8 bases, leaving 16 bases between them. This CDR3 is built from 13 residues. CDR3 bases: TGCAGCGTTGAGGTGAACATAGGGCTAGGCTACACCTTC. Its translation is CSVEVNIGLGYTF.

The chain has TRBV4-2 and TRBJ2-1; D ambiguous. V shed 1 base and J shed 1 base, with 17 bases lying between them. The CDR3 has 18 residues. The germline gives CDR1 LGHNA, CDR2 YNFKEQ. The chain's CDR3 is CASSQGPISRGSYNEQFF. The CDR3 nucleotides read TGTGCCAGCAGCCAAGGCCCCATTTCGCGTGGGTCCTACAATGAGCAGTTCTTC.

The genes are TRBV25-1 and TRBJ2-5; 9 bases are a match to TRBD1. In germline, CDR1 is MGHDK, CDR2 SYGVNS. The CDR3 contains 15 residues. V lost 8 bases to trimming and J lost 4 bases; unmatched junction nucleotides: 11. DNA of the CDR3: TGTGCCAGCTTGGGGACAGGGAATTTTCGAGAGACCCAGTACTTC. Residues: CASLGTGNFRETQYF.

This clone was recorded at least ten times. V is TRBV7-9 and J is TRBJ1-6; perhaps TRBD1 as D (5 bases). The CDR3 totals 12 residues. Trimming took off 5 bases at V and 10 bases at J, with 9 bases between the two ends. Germline lookup yields CDR1 SEHNR and CDR2 FQNEAQ (reference sequence). CDR3: CASSRDGSPLHF. The CDR3 region has the DNA TGTGCCAGCAGCCGGGACGGGTCACCCCTCCACTTT.

This clone has more than one count but fewer than ten. This chain links TRBV7-9 with TRBJ1-5; D might be TRBD1 (5 bases). Germline values: CDR1 SEHNR, CDR2 FQNEAQ (reference sequence). V lost 5 bases and J lost 4, with 15 bases in between. The length of the CDR3 is 15 residues. The chain's CDR3 is CASSPGGDGNQPQHF. The CDR3 coding sequence is TGTGCCAGCAGCCCCGGGGGGGATGGGAATCAGCCCCAGCATTTT.